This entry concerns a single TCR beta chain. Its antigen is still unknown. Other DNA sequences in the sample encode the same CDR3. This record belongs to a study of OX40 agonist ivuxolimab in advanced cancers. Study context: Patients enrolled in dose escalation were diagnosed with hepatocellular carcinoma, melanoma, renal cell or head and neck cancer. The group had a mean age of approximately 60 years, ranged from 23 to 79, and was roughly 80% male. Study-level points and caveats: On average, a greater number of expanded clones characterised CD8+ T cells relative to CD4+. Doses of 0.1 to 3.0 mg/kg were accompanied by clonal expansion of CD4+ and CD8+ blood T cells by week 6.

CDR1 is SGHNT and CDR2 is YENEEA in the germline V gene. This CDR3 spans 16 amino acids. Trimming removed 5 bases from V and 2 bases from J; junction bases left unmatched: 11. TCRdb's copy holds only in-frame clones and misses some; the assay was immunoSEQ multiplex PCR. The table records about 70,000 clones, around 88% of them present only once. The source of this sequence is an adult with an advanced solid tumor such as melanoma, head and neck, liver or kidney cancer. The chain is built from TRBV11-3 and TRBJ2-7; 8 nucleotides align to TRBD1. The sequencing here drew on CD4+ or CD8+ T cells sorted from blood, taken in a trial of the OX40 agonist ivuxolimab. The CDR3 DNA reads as TGTGCCAGCAGCCCTAGATCCGGGACAGGAACCTACGAGCAGTACTTC. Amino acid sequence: CASSPRSGTGTYEQYF. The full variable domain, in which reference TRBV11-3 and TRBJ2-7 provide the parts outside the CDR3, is EAGVVQSPRYKIIEKKQPVAFWCNPISGHNTLYWYLQNLGQGPELLIRYENEEAVDDSQLPKDRFSAERLKGVDSTLKIQPAELGDSAVYLCASSPRSGTGTYEQYFGPGTRLTVT.